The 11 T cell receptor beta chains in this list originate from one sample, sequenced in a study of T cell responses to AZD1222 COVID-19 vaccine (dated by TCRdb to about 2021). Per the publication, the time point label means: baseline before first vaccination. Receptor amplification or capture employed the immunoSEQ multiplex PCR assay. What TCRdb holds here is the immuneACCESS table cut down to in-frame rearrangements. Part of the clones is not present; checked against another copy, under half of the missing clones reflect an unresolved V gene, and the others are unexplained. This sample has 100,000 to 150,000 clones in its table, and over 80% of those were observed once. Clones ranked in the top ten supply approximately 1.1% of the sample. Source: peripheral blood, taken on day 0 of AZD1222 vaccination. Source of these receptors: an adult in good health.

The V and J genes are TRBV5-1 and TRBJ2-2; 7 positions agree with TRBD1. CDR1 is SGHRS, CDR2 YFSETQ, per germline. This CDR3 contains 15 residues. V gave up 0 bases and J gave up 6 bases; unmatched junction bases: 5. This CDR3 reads CASSLVAGGSGELFF. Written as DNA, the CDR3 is TGCGCCAGCAGCTTGGTGGCAGGGGGATCCGGGGAGCTGTTTTTT.

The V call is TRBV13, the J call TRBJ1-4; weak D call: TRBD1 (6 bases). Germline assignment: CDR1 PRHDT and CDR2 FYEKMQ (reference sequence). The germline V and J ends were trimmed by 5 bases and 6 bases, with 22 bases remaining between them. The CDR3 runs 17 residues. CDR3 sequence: CASSKTRTGYGDEKLFF. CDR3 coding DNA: TGTGCCAGCAGCAAGACCCGCACAGGGTATGGGGATGAAAAACTGTTTTTT. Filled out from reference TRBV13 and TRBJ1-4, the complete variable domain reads AAGVIQSPRHLIKEKRETATLKCYPIPRHDTVYWYQQGPGQDPQFLISFYEKMQSDKGSIPDRFSAQQFSDYHSELNMSSLELGDSALYFCASSKTRTGYGDEKLFFGSGTQLSVL.

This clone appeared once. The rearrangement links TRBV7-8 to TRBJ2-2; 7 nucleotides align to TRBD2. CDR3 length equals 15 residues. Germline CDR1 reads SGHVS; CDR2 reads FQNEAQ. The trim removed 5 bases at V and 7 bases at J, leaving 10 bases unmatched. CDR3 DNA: TGTGCCAGCAGCAGAGTTGCGGGAGTAGACGGGGAGCTGTTTTTT. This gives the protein CASSRVAGVDGELFF.

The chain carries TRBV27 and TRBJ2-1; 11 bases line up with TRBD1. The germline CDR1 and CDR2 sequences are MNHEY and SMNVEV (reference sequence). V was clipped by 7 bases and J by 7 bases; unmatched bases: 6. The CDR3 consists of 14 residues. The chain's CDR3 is CASNFRDRGNEQFF. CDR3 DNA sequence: TGTGCCAGCAATTTCCGGGACAGGGGGAATGAGCAGTTCTTC.

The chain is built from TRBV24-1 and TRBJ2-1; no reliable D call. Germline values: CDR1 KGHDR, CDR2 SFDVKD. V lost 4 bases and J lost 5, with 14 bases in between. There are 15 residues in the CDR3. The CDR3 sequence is CATSDPSRGHNEQFF. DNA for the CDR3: TGTGCCACCAGTGACCCGTCCCGTGGCCACAATGAGCAGTTCTTC.

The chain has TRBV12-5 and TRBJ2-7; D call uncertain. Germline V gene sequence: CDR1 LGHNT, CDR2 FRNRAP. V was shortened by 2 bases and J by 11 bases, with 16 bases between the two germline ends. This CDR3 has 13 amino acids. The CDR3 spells CASGLCPSDREYF. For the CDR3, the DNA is TGTGCTAGTGGTTTGTGCCCCTCGGATAGGGAGTACTTC.

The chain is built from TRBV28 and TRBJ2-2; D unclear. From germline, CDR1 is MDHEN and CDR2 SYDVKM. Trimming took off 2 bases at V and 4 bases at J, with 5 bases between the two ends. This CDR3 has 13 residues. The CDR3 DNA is TGTGCCAGCAGTTTAGTAGGCACCGGGGAGCTGTTTTTT. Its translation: CASSLVGTGELFF.

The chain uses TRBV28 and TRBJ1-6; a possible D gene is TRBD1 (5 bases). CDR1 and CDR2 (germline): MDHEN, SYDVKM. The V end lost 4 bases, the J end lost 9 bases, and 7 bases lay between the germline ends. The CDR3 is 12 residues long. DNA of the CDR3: TGTGCCAGCAGTTATGGGGGTTCACCCCTCCACTTT. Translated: CASSYGGSPLHF.

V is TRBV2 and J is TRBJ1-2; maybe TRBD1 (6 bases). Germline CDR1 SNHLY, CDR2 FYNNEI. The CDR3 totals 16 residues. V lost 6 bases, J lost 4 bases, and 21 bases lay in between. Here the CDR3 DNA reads TGTGCCAGCAGGGACCTTGGAACCCAGGGGTCCTATGGCTACACCTTC. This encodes CASRDLGTQGSYGYTF. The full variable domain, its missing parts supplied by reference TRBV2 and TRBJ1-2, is EPEVTQTPSHQVTQMGQEVILRCVPISNHLYFYWYRQILGQKVEFLVSFYNNEISEKSEIFDDQFSVERPDGSNFTLKIRSTKLEDSAMYFCASRDLGTQGSYGYTFGSGTRLTVV.

Written as DNA, the CDR3 is TGTGCCAGCAGCCAAGAATGGGGGCAAGGCGATGGCTACACCTTC. Residues: CASSQEWGQGDGYTF. The chain couples TRBV4-2 to TRBJ1-2; D is possibly TRBD1 (6 bases). The CDR3 extends over 15 amino acids. Trimming took 0 bases from V and 6 from J, leaving 14 bases between them. Germline lookup yields CDR1 LGHNA and CDR2 YNFKEQ.

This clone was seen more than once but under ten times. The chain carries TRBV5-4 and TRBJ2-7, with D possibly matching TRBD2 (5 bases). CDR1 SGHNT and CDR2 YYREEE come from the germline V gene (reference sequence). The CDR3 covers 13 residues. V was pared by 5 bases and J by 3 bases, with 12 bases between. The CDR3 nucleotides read TGTGCCAGCAGAATGGGTCGGGGCTACGAGCAGTACTTC. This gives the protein CASRMGRGYEQYF.